These T cell receptor beta chains were read from a single sample in a study of OX40 agonist ivuxolimab in advanced cancers. The repertoire was sequenced with immunoSEQ multiplex PCR; TCRdb's copy has only in-frame clones and lacks some. The sample consists of approximately 82,000 clones, roughly 81% of them appearing once. The sequencing used CD4+ or CD8+ T cells sorted from blood, collected in a trial of the OX40 agonist ivuxolimab. Receptor source: an adult with an advanced solid tumor such as melanoma, head and neck, liver or kidney cancer. The CDR3 runs from the conserved cysteine through the conserved F or W.

V gene: TRBV7-9
CDR3 protein: CASSLEAGAVFF

V gene: TRBV27
CDR3 protein: CASSKARPGTSGPRRSNEQFF

V gene: TRBV5-4
CDR3 protein: CAVQVNEKLFF

V gene: TRBV11-2
CDR3 protein: CASLLPGGPTDTGELFF

V gene: TRBV6-1
CDR3 protein: CASSVGPGSTDTQYF

V gene: TRBV5-6
CDR3 protein: CASSPTADSYEQYF

V gene: TRBV9
CDR3 protein: CASALGTLGETQYF

V gene: TRBV18
CDR3 protein: CASSPGQVYGYTF

V gene: TRBV5-1
CDR3 protein: CASSLPQEISSYNEQFF

V gene: TRBV10-3
CDR3 protein: CAISDHGAGETQYF

V gene: TRBV7-6
CDR3 protein: CASSRTGGVTDTQYF

V gene: TRBV11-2
CDR3 protein: CASSLGGDYEQYF

V gene: TRBV11-2
CDR3 protein: CASSGVRSYEQYF

V gene: TRBV5-4
CDR3 protein: CASSFGRPGYEQYF

V gene: TRBV2
CDR3 protein: CASSAGTGDYEQYF

V gene: TRBV30
CDR3 protein: CAWNTGTVNTGELFF

V gene: TRBV10-2
CDR3 protein: CASTGDYGYTF

V gene: TRBV7-9
CDR3 protein: CASSSGTGMGNTIYF

V gene: TRBV4-2
CDR3 protein: CASSQDSGRGNSNQPQHF

V gene: TRBV7-9
CDR3 protein: CASSPGTVIQETQYF

V gene: TRBV2
CDR3 protein: CASSVTPGQTFSNF

V gene: TRBV19
CDR3 protein: CASSIGTSGRWRTETQYF

V gene: TRBV30
CDR3 protein: CAWSEDSRYEQYF

V gene: TRBV7-2
CDR3 protein: CASSLGEARTEAFF

V gene: TRBV11-2
CDR3 protein: CASSLRRGQSREKLFF

V gene: TRBV20-1
CDR3 protein: CSANREYEQYF

V gene: TRBV28
CDR3 protein: CASQPPAAIEQFF

V gene: TRBV19
CDR3 protein: CASSFTRRSSGNTIYF

V gene: TRBV27
CDR3 protein: CASSFNRNTIYF